This is a list of T cell receptor beta chains from one sample in a study of blood T cell repertoires in COVID-19. Sequenced by immunoSEQ multiplex PCR; TCRdb stores in-frame clones only, minus some. Altogether 100,000 or so clones are present, just over 90% being singletons, with the ten largest covering over 0.95%. The specimen was peripheral blood. These receptors all come from a man aged 55 to 70 with acute or convalescent COVID-19. Both conserved end residues are trimmed from each CDR3. Fields, in order: V gene, J gene, CDR3 length, CDR3 protein.

v_call: TRBV3-1/TRBV3-2; j_call: TRBJ2-7; cdr3_length: 14; cdr3_aa: ASSQELPGQSYEQY
v_call: TRBV12-3/TRBV12-4; j_call: TRBJ2-2; cdr3_length: 11; cdr3_aa: ASADRGRVELF
v_call: TRBV28; j_call: TRBJ1-4; cdr3_length: 12; cdr3_aa: ASSGGEVNEKLF
v_call: TRBV19; j_call: TRBJ1-5; cdr3_length: 12; cdr3_aa: ASKPGQSSQPQH
v_call: TRBV9; j_call: TRBJ1-1; cdr3_length: 12; cdr3_aa: ASSVKDRDSKAF
v_call: TRBV28; j_call: TRBJ2-5; cdr3_length: 13; cdr3_aa: ASTPPGVIGETQY
v_call: TRBV6-6; j_call: TRBJ1-5; cdr3_length: 13; cdr3_aa: ASSYSPGQGMPQH
v_call: TRBV3-1/TRBV3-2; j_call: TRBJ2-3; cdr3_length: 12; cdr3_aa: ASSQKRGTDTQY
v_call: TRBV6-6; j_call: TRBJ1-5; cdr3_length: 13; cdr3_aa: ASSHRDSLNQPQH
v_call: TRBV7-8; j_call: TRBJ2-3; cdr3_length: 14; cdr3_aa: ASRLYRLAVTDTQY
v_call: TRBV9; j_call: TRBJ2-5; cdr3_length: 15; cdr3_aa: ASTRRTSGRAGETQY
v_call: TRBV5-5; j_call: TRBJ1-5; cdr3_length: 13; cdr3_aa: ASSGVAGRDQPQH
v_call: TRBV20-1; j_call: TRBJ2-3; cdr3_length: 15; cdr3_aa: SASGLAGGFGTDTQY
v_call: TRBV12-3/TRBV12-4; j_call: TRBJ1-1; cdr3_length: 10; cdr3_aa: ASREQGAEAF
v_call: TRBV27; j_call: TRBJ1-5; cdr3_length: 12; cdr3_aa: ASSFLGANQPQH
v_call: TRBV5-1; j_call: TRBJ1-1; cdr3_length: 13; cdr3_aa: ASSTHRGGDTEAF
v_call: TRBV5-1; j_call: TRBJ1-1; cdr3_length: 12; cdr3_aa: ASSRDTMNTEAF
v_call: TRBV5-1; j_call: TRBJ2-1; cdr3_length: 11; cdr3_aa: ASSLATGNEQF
v_call: TRBV5-1; j_call: TRBJ1-6; cdr3_length: 13; cdr3_aa: ASRLEGEYNSPLH
v_call: TRBV11-2; j_call: TRBJ2-7; cdr3_length: 13; cdr3_aa: ASSLGTSGSGEQY
v_call: TRBV19; j_call: TRBJ1-2; cdr3_length: 12; cdr3_aa: ASTLRDIPYGYT
v_call: TRBV12-3/TRBV12-4; j_call: TRBJ1-4; cdr3_length: 11; cdr3_aa: ASSGQGGEKLF
v_call: TRBV29-1; j_call: TRBJ1-5; cdr3_length: 12; cdr3_aa: SVEEGGPGEPQH
v_call: TRBV6-5; j_call: TRBJ1-1; cdr3_length: 12; cdr3_aa: ASHGRSLNTEAF
v_call: TRBV28; j_call: TRBJ2-7; cdr3_length: 17; cdr3_aa: ASSLWGPGFPPPIYEQY
v_call: TRBV5-4; j_call: TRBJ2-5; cdr3_length: 14; cdr3_aa: ASSRTSGRAGETQY
v_call: TRBV11-2; j_call: TRBJ2-5; cdr3_length: 14; cdr3_aa: ASSPRLAGGRETQY
v_call: TRBV29-1; j_call: TRBJ2-3; cdr3_length: 10; cdr3_aa: SVETQTDTQY
v_call: TRBV6-2/TRBV6-3; j_call: TRBJ1-2; cdr3_length: 11; cdr3_aa: ASSRPDRAEDT
v_call: TRBV7-7; j_call: TRBJ2-1; cdr3_length: 14; cdr3_aa: ASSPSKGTIGDEQF
v_call: TRBV7-2; j_call: TRBJ1-4; cdr3_length: 14; cdr3_aa: ASSLEPPATNEKLF
v_call: TRBV28; j_call: TRBJ1-5; cdr3_length: 10; cdr3_aa: ASSLLGQPQH
v_call: TRBV6-5; j_call: TRBJ2-3; cdr3_length: 11; cdr3_aa: ASTYLRDTAQY
v_call: TRBV5-1; j_call: TRBJ1-3; cdr3_length: 13; cdr3_aa: ASSSGGYVGNTIY
v_call: TRBV11-3; j_call: TRBJ2-2; cdr3_length: 14; cdr3_aa: ASSPNPGLVFGELF
v_call: TRBV11-1; j_call: TRBJ2-1; cdr3_length: 11; cdr3_aa: ASSLDSVWEQF
v_call: TRBV7-3; j_call: TRBJ2-1; cdr3_length: 17; cdr3_aa: ASSSPTSGSRGGYNEQF
v_call: TRBV2; j_call: TRBJ1-3; cdr3_length: 12; cdr3_aa: ASRRRVSGNTIY
v_call: TRBV3-1/TRBV3-2; j_call: TRBJ2-7; cdr3_length: 13; cdr3_aa: ASSQLAGGLGEQY
v_call: TRBV5-1; j_call: TRBJ1-2; cdr3_length: 13; cdr3_aa: ASSLSTDFLPGYT
v_call: TRBV18; j_call: TRBJ1-1; cdr3_length: 11; cdr3_aa: ASSPSGNNEAF
v_call: TRBV10-3; j_call: TRBJ1-1; cdr3_length: 12; cdr3_aa: AISLDRINTEAF
v_call: TRBV2; j_call: TRBJ1-1; cdr3_length: 16; cdr3_aa: ASSFTPGQGVVNTEAF
v_call: TRBV27; j_call: TRBJ2-3; cdr3_length: 16; cdr3_aa: ASSLGATSVPSTDTQY
v_call: TRBV28; j_call: TRBJ1-2; cdr3_length: 11; cdr3_aa: ASGTRVTHGYT
v_call: TRBV28; j_call: TRBJ2-3; cdr3_length: 11; cdr3_aa: ATEDSSTDTQY
v_call: TRBV19; j_call: TRBJ2-6; cdr3_length: 13; cdr3_aa: ASSITGPGANVLT
v_call: TRBV3-1/TRBV3-2; j_call: TRBJ1-6; cdr3_length: 12; cdr3_aa: ASSHSTGSSPLH
v_call: TRBV18; j_call: TRBJ1-2; cdr3_length: 13; cdr3_aa: ASSPLDRNDYGYT
v_call: TRBV6-2/TRBV6-3; j_call: TRBJ1-2; cdr3_length: 11; cdr3_aa: ASSIDRTLGYT
v_call: TRBV2; j_call: TRBJ2-3; cdr3_length: 13; cdr3_aa: ASSRDRGRRDTQY
v_call: TRBV6-1; j_call: TRBJ2-2; cdr3_length: 12; cdr3_aa: ASSPSGLTGELF
v_call: TRBV6-5; j_call: TRBJ2-7; cdr3_length: 13; cdr3_aa: ASRSQGVTSGEQY
v_call: TRBV6-4; j_call: TRBJ1-2; cdr3_length: 12; cdr3_aa: ASSEGNGGYGYT
v_call: TRBV19; j_call: TRBJ1-3; cdr3_length: 15; cdr3_aa: ASSIWAGTNSGNTIY
v_call: TRBV7-3; j_call: TRBJ2-1; cdr3_length: 13; cdr3_aa: ASSPLAGGGNEQF
v_call: TRBV5-5; j_call: TRBJ1-2; cdr3_length: 13; cdr3_aa: ASSLWPGGNYGYT
v_call: TRBV2; j_call: TRBJ2-5; cdr3_length: 13; cdr3_aa: ASSAAGGFQETQY
v_call: TRBV7-9; j_call: TRBJ1-6; cdr3_length: 15; cdr3_aa: ASSLGTGSSYNSPLH
v_call: TRBV24-1; j_call: TRBJ2-1; cdr3_length: 14; cdr3_aa: ATSDSGTSGTYEQF